The T cell receptor beta chain under discussion was sequenced for a study of CD8+CD57+ T cells in acquired aplastic anemia. The study profiled TCR beta VDJ and CDR3 using genomic DNA as template. Using its own MiXCR run on the reads, TCRdb lists one record per CDR3 protein. Here the sample spans 89,000 or so distinct CDR3 sequences, roughly two thirds being singletons. Flow cytometry had shown expanded CD8+CD57+ cells in the patients chosen for sequencing. The receptor comes from a human donor with aplastic anemia. Input material: sorted CD4+, CD8+, or CD8+CD57+ T cells (not recorded which) from PBMCs.

CDR3 DNA: TGCAGTGCTAGTGGACAGGGGGGGGAAGAGCAGTACTTC. The encoded protein is CSASGQGGEEQYF. This chain uses TRBV20-1 with TRBJ2-7; TRBD1 matches 10 bases. CDR1 and CDR2 from the germline V gene are DFQATT and SNEGSKA (reference sequence). The J segment lost 7 bases and the V segment lost 3 bases, leaving 6 bases of the junction unmatched. The CDR3 consists of 13 residues.